This TCR beta chain was identified during a study of naive and memory T cell subsets. The CDR3 sequence is 13 residues long. V was clipped by 1 base and J by 6 bases, with 7 bases between them. Germline V CDR1 and CDR2: LNHDA, SQIVND (reference sequence). Both TRBC1 and TRBC2 were covered by a beta constant-region primer of two equimolar oligonucleotides. A single record per CDR3 protein comes from TCRdb applying MiXCR to the UMI-ligation and nested PCR reads. This table holds about 85,000 distinct CDR3 sequences, less than 15% found once. The TCR was taken from a human donor in good health. V and J are TRBV19 and TRBJ2-1; D gene ambiguous. Sample: central memory CD4+ T cells from blood. The CDR3 sequence is CASSIGSGNEQFF. As DNA, the CDR3 is TGTGCCAGTAGTATAGGATCCGGCAATGAGCAGTTCTTC.